This passage covers 18 T cell receptor beta chains from one sample sequenced in a study of cytomegalovirus exposure and HLA in healthy donors. The data were produced by immunoSEQ multiplex PCR, yet TCRdb's version contains in-frame clones alone and is incomplete. Of about 100,000 clones in the sample, more than 90% are singletons; the top ten hold 0.67%. The specimen sequenced was PBMCs. These receptors all come from a woman aged 18-30 years in good health and CMV-seronegative.

The chain carries TRBV5-4 and TRBJ1-5; no clear D gene. CDR1 SGHNT and CDR2 YYREEE come from the germline V gene (reference sequence). V lost 0 bases, J lost 6 bases, and 7 bases lay in between. The CDR3 sequence is 13 residues long. CDR3 in DNA: TGTGCCAGCAGCTTGGTTCGGGTTCAGCCCCAGCATTTT. Translated, it gives CASSLVRVQPQHF.

This clone showed up many times. The chain is built from TRBV7-9 and TRBJ1-2; 8 bases line up with TRBD1. The CDR3 contains 14 residues. J lost 0 bases, V lost 5 bases, and 2 bases had no gene match. Germline CDR1 and CDR2: SEHNR and FQNEAQ (reference sequence). CDR3 in DNA: TGTGCCAGCAGCCCAGGGGGCCCTAACTATGGCTACACCTTC. Protein sequence: CASSPGGPNYGYTF.

V is TRBV7-2 and J is TRBJ1-3; the D is unclear. Germline CDR1 SGHTA, CDR2 FQGNSA. This CDR3 spans 14 amino acids. Trimming took 6 bases from V and 0 from J, leaving 9 bases between them. As DNA, the CDR3 is TGTGCCAGCAGTCTTCGGGGCTCTGGAAACACCATATATTTT. Protein sequence: CASSLRGSGNTIYF.

The chain is built from TRBV11-3 and TRBJ2-1, with D possibly matching TRBD2 (5 bases). CDR1 and CDR2 (germline): SGHNT, YENEEA. CDR3 length: 13 amino acids. Trimming removed 4 bases from V and 6 bases from J, with 10 bases in between. CDR3 coding DNA: TGTGCCAGCAGCTCCAGACGGGGCAATGAGCAGTTCTTC. As protein: CASSSRRGNEQFF.

This sequence joins TRBV6-6 and TRBJ2-1; 9 bases match TRBD1. The CDR3 has 15 residues. The trim removed 0 bases at V and 8 bases at J, leaving 5 bases unmatched. Germline V CDR1 and CDR2: MNHNY, SVGAGI (reference sequence). The CDR3 DNA reads TGTGCCAGCAGTTACTCGAGACAGGGGGTCTATGAGCAGTTCTTC. It codes for CASSYSRQGVYEQFF.

J is TRBJ1-5 and V is TRBV18; 7 nucleotides align to TRBD1. The CDR3 length is 17 residues. Trimming cost V 0 bases and J 6 bases; bases outside gene matches: 11. CDR1 is KGHSH, CDR2 LQKENI, per germline. Here the CDR3 DNA reads TGTGCCAGCTCACCACCGGCCACTGCAGGGGGGATTCAGCCCCAGCATTTT. Translating gives CASSPPATAGGIQPQHF. Full variable domain (outside the CDR3, taken from reference TRBV18 and TRBJ1-5): NAGVMQNPRHLVRRRGQEARLRCSPMKGHSHVYWYRQLPEEGLKFMVYLQKENIIDESGMPKERFSAEFPKEGPSILRIQQVVRGDSAAYFCASSPPATAGGIQPQHFGDGTRLSIL.

This clone was counted a single time. The chain is built from TRBV5-5 and TRBJ2-5, with D unclear. CDR3 length: 12 amino acids. The germline gives CDR1 SGHKS, CDR2 YYEKEE (reference sequence). Trimming removed 4 bases at V and 4 bases at J, with 8 bases between. CDR3 nucleotide sequence: TGTGCCAGCAGCCCCAATTCAGAGACCCAGTACTTC. Protein product: CASSPNSETQYF.

The rearrangement uses TRBV5-1 and TRBJ1-4; tentatively, D is TRBD1 (6 bases). This CDR3 is 16 amino acids long. The germline CDR1 and CDR2 sequences are SGHRS and YFSETQ. The ends were cut back, 4 bases at V and 3 bases at J, with 16 bases in the middle. The CDR3 DNA reads TGCGCCAGCAGCCCGGCGTTGAAGGGGGCTAATGAAAAACTGTTTTTT. Translation gives CASSPALKGANEKLFF.

The rearrangement uses TRBV29-1 and TRBJ1-5; no reliable D call. Trimming left V 3 bases short and J 2 bases short, with 11 bases between. The CDR3 consists of 14 residues. Germline V gene sequence: CDR1 SQVTM, CDR2 ANQGSEA. In nucleotides, the CDR3 is TGCAGCGTTGACGAGGGAGGCGGCAATCAGCCCCAGCATTTT. The encoded protein is CSVDEGGGNQPQHF.

The CDR3 DNA follows: TGTGCCAGCACCCGGCGGGCAAGCTCGGGGTACGAGCAGTACTTC. Translation: CASTRRASSGYEQYF. The gene calls are TRBV6-1 and TRBJ2-7; a weak D match, TRBD2 (5 bases). Germline CDR1 reads MNHNS; CDR2 reads SASEGT. The CDR3 loop spans 15 amino acids. The V gene lost 7 bases and the J gene lost 4 bases, with 20 bases spanning the gap.

V and J are TRBV11-2 and TRBJ2-7; 13 bases map to TRBD2. This CDR3 region has 14 residues. V lost 5 bases, J lost 7 bases, and 5 bases stayed unmatched. Germline V lookup: CDR1 SGHAT, CDR2 FQNNGV. CDR3 nucleotides: TGTGCCAGCAGCAGACTAGCGGGGGGTTGGGAGCAGTACTTC. Residues: CASSRLAGGWEQYF.

The chain links TRBV28 to TRBJ1-2; 10 nucleotides match TRBD1. The CDR3 is made up of 13 amino acids. V lost 6 bases and J lost 8; bases outside the gene matches: 6. Germline-derived CDR1 and CDR2 are MDHEN and SYDVKM. CDR3 nucleotides: TGTGCCAGCAGAGGTGACAGGGGGCGGGGCTACACCTTC. This encodes CASRGDRGRGYTF.

The chain employs TRBV4-1 and TRBJ2-7; D unclear. The CDR3 loop spans 13 amino acids. V lost 1 base and J lost 6, with 10 bases in between. Germline CDR1 is MGHRA and CDR2 is YSYEKL. CDR3 residues: CASSQVQGGEQYF. The CDR3 region has the DNA TGCGCCAGCAGCCAAGTGCAAGGCGGCGAGCAGTACTTC.

This rearrangement joins TRBV29-1 to TRBJ1-1; D unclear. This CDR3 has 13 amino acids. Trimming removed 4 bases at V and 0 bases at J, with 9 bases between. The germline gives CDR1 SQVTM, CDR2 ANQGSEA. CDR3: CSVVGLLNTEAFF. CDR3 bases: TGCAGCGTTGTTGGCTTATTGAACACTGAAGCTTTCTTT.

V is TRBV28 and J is TRBJ1-6; D remains ambiguous. CDR3 length equals 13 residues. Germline V lookup: CDR1 MDHEN, CDR2 SYDVKM. Deletions cut 5 bases from V and 1 base from J, with 3 bases between. CDR3 region: CASSPSYNSPLHF. In nucleotides, the CDR3 is TGTGCCAGCAGTCCATCCTATAATTCACCCCTCCACTTT.

The rearrangement joins TRBV28 to TRBJ1-2; weak D call: TRBD1 (5 bases). V was trimmed by 6 bases and J by 10 bases, leaving 24 bases between them. Germline values: CDR1 MDHEN, CDR2 SYDVKM. This CDR3 region has 15 residues. The CDR3 coding sequence is TGTGCCAGCAGCAAGTTCAGGGCCAAGCTCGTTGTCTACACCTTC. The encoded protein is CASSKFRAKLVVYTF.

V gene TRBV9 combines with J gene TRBJ2-5; a possible D gene is TRBD2 (6 bases). The CDR3 loop spans 15 amino acids. Germline V gives CDR1 SGDLS, CDR2 YYNGEE. V shed 2 bases and J shed 5 bases, with 16 bases lying between them. As DNA, the CDR3 is TGTGCCAGCAGCGTCTTGGGACTGCTGCCGGAGACCCAGTACTTC. This codes for CASSVLGLLPETQYF.

The chain couples TRBV5-1 to TRBJ2-7; D not resolved. V lost 0 bases, J lost 2 bases, and 12 bases lay in between. Germline CDR1 and CDR2: SGHRS and YFSETQ. The CDR3 contains 15 residues. The CDR3 DNA reads as TGCGCCAGCAGCTTGGCGGGTCAGACTCCCTACGAGCAGTACTTC. This gives the protein CASSLAGQTPYEQYF.